A single sample is the source of the 17 T cell receptor beta chains below, sequenced in a study of blood T cells in healthy people across ages. PCR was performed a second time for roughly 6 to 12 cycles using a sample-barcoded 5' primer and a J-beta primer mix. TCRdb recomputed calls from the 5' RACE reads with MiXCR, one row per CDR3 protein. The profile shows 700,000 to 850,000 distinct CDR3 sequences, 40% to 65% of them singletons. Specimen: blood. Receptors were obtained from an elderly man in good health.

V is TRBV20-1 and J is TRBJ2-3; D not resolved. This CDR3 contains 12 residues. The germline gives CDR1 DFQATT, CDR2 SNEGSKA (reference sequence). The germline V and J ends were trimmed by 6 bases and 6 bases, with 13 bases remaining between them. The CDR3 reads CSASTTGDTQYF. CDR3 coding DNA: TGCAGTGCGTCTACAACCGGGGATACGCAGTATTTT.

Concerning this clonotype itself: One junction end disagrees with the germline gene, perhaps due to a read error. The V gene is TRBV20-1, the J gene TRBJ2-3, with D tentatively TRBD2 (5 bases). The CDR3 loop spans 15 amino acids. Germline V gives CDR1 DFQATT, CDR2 SNEGSKA (reference sequence). CDR3 DNA: TGCAGTGCTAGAGAGTCTTACTCTAGCACAGATACACAGTATTTT. It specifies CSARESYSSTDTQYF.

J is TRBJ2-2 and V is TRBV5-1, with a weak D call TRBD1 (5 bases). The CDR3 has 16 amino acids. Looked up from germline, CDR1 is SGHRS and CDR2 is YFSETQ. With 0 bases removed from V and 0 bases from J, the gap between germline ends came to 9 bases. This CDR3 reads CASSLEAGSNTGELFF. The CDR3 DNA is TGCGCCAGCAGCTTGGAGGCAGGGTCGAACACCGGGGAGCTGTTTTTT.

The chain joins TRBV4-2 to TRBJ2-1; TRBD2 aligns across 7 bases. The CDR3 consists of 16 residues. From germline, CDR1 is LGHNA and CDR2 YNFKEQ. V shed 4 bases and J 4 bases; nucleotides not matched to a gene: 10. CDR3 nucleotide sequence: TGTGCCAGCAGCCGCCGGGCTAGCGGAGCTTACAATGAGCAGTTCTTC. Translation gives CASSRRASGAYNEQFF.

This clonotype was picked up a small number of times. CDR3: CASGGNRPYEQYF. The DNA for the CDR3 is TGTGCCTCGGGGGGAAACCGGCCCTACGAGCAGTACTTC. This chain connects TRBV7-9 to TRBJ2-7, with 7 nucleotides matching TRBD2. The CDR3 spans 13 residues. V trimming: 11 bases; J trimming: 2 bases; junction bases outside the gene matches: 9. The germline V gene encodes CDR1 SEHNR and CDR2 FQNEAQ (reference sequence).

The CDR3 region has the DNA TGTGCTAGTGGTTTGACGGCAGGGACCACTGAAGCTTTCTTT. Its translation is CASGLTAGTTEAFF. The chain links TRBV12-5 to TRBJ1-1; possibly TRBD1 for D (5 bases). The CDR3 length is 14 residues. Germline CDR1 LGHNT, CDR2 FRNRAP. V was pared by 2 bases and J by 4 bases, with 11 bases between.

The gene calls are TRBV6-5 and TRBJ2-4; 12 bases align to TRBD2. The end of the DNA is better explained by TRBJ2-7, so the J call may be wrong. The CDR3 totals 15 residues. Germline V gene sequence: CDR1 MNHEY, CDR2 SVGAGI. The CDR3 DNA sequence: TGTGCCAGCAGGCCGACTAGCGGGGGAACCTACGAGCAGTACTTC. Its protein product is CASRPTSGGTYEQYF.

The genes are TRBV6-2 or TRBV6-3 and TRBJ2-1; the match to TRBD2 covers 9 bases. This CDR3 is 17 amino acids long. Germline V gene sequence: CDR1 MNHEY, CDR2 SVGEGT. Unmatched junction bases numbered 11, after V lost 8 bases and J lost 0 bases. CDR3 protein: CASGKIAGASSYNEQFF. In nucleotides, the CDR3 is TGTGCCAGCGGCAAAATAGCGGGGGCTAGCTCCTACAATGAGCAGTTCTTC.

The chain uses TRBV24-1 and TRBJ2-4, with D possibly TRBD2 on 5 matching bases. The CDR3 is made up of 16 amino acids. Trimming took 4 bases from V and 3 from J, leaving 15 bases between them. Germline assignment: CDR1 KGHDR and CDR2 SFDVKD. The CDR3 DNA reads TGTGCCACCAGTGACCCGTCGACTGGAGGCAAAAACATTCAGTACTTC. Encoded protein: CATSDPSTGGKNIQYF.

This chain links TRBV12-3 or TRBV12-4 with TRBJ2-4, with TRBD2 matching over 7 bases. The end of the DNA is better explained by TRBJ2-7, so the J call may be wrong. This CDR3 contains 14 residues. The CDR3 is CASSLAGERLEQYF. CDR3 in DNA: TGTGCCAGCAGTTTGGCGGGAGAACGTCTCGAGCAGTACTTC.

The chain combines TRBV5-1 with TRBJ2-7, with D possibly TRBD2 on 5 matching bases. The CDR3 contains 13 residues. V gave up 4 bases and J gave up 5 bases, with 13 bases separating them. Germline values: CDR1 SGHRS, CDR2 YFSETQ. CDR3 coding DNA: TGCGCCAGCAGCCCAGAGGGCGACCACGAGCAGTACTTC. It codes for CASSPEGDHEQYF.

The chain recombines TRBV11-2 with TRBJ2-2; D might be TRBD1 or TRBD2, each matching 5 bases. The CDR3 sequence is 16 residues long. Between the trimmed V and J ends, which lost 5 bases and 2 bases, there was a span of 15 bases. The germline V gene has CDR1 SGHAT and CDR2 FQNNGV. CDR3 sequence: CASSVRKGPNTGELFF. CDR3 bases: TGTGCCAGCAGCGTCCGAAAGGGACCCAACACCGGGGAGCTGTTTTTT.

This clonotype was recorded once. The chain uses TRBV5-1 and TRBJ1-2; D call uncertain. V lost 4 bases, J lost 10 bases, and 17 bases lay in between. CDR1 is SGHRS, CDR2 YFSETQ, per germline. This CDR3 contains 13 residues. Written as DNA, the CDR3 is TGCGCCAGCAGCGTGGCAGGATATTTTGACTACACCTTC. Its protein product is CASSVAGYFDYTF.

This clonotype was counted only a few times. This chain links TRBV20-1 with TRBJ1-6; D is uncertain. The CDR3 consists of 10 residues. CDR1 DFQATT and CDR2 SNEGSKA come from the germline V gene (reference sequence). Trimming pared 5 bases from V and 10 bases from J, leaving 6 bases between. CDR3 in DNA: TGCAGTGCTGAGGCGTCACCCCTCCACTTT. Translating gives CSAEASPLHF.

The chain combines TRBV5-5 with TRBJ2-7; tentatively, D is TRBD1 (6 bases). CDR3 length equals 14 residues. Looked up from germline, CDR1 is SGHKS and CDR2 is YYEKEE (reference sequence). The ends were cut back, 1 base at V and 3 bases at J, with 11 bases in the middle. DNA for the CDR3: TGTGCCAGCAGCTTGACAGGGCCTGGCTACGAGCAGTACTTC. Amino acids: CASSLTGPGYEQYF.

As for this clonotype: An end of the junction does not agree with germline; a read error may underlie this. The chain couples TRBV27 to TRBJ2-4, with 7 bases matching TRBD1. This CDR3 has 17 amino acids. Germline V lookup: CDR1 MNHEY, CDR2 SMNVEV (reference sequence). This CDR3 is CASSWAGAGTAKNTQYF. CDR3 nucleotide sequence: TGTGCCAGCAGTTGGGCAGGGGCCGGGACAGCCAAAAACACTCAGTACTTC.

This chain joins TRBV18 and TRBJ2-5; 7 bases align to TRBD1. The J call is doubtful: the DNA matches TRBJ2-7 better. This CDR3 is built from 14 residues. Germline V gene sequence: CDR1 KGHSH, CDR2 LQKENI. CDR3 protein: CASSPITSGGEQYF. The DNA of the CDR3 is TGTGCCAGCTCACCAATTACCTCAGGGGGCGAGCAGTACTTC.